This T cell receptor beta chain was sequenced in a study of cytomegalovirus exposure and HLA in healthy donors. Findings and limits, study-wide: Association of 15,000 to 20,000 TCR beta sequences with HLA alleles was found at 0.05 false discovery rate in a later analysis.

PCR used 60 Vbeta primers and 13 Jbeta primers. Data came from immunoSEQ multiplex PCR; TCRdb stores just in-frame clones and leaves some out. The sample lists around 200,000 clones, just under 85% occurring once. Comment on this clone: Its cognate antigen is unknown.

Sequencing input: PBMCs. This receptor was identified in a woman between 40 and 50 years old in good health and CMV-seronegative.

DNA of the CDR3: TGCGCCAGCAGCTCGACAGGTTCACCCCTCCACTTT. Protein sequence: CASSSTGSPLHF. The chain is built from TRBV5-1 and TRBJ1-6; possible D gene TRBD1, 6 bases. Trimming cost V 3 bases and J 9 bases, with 7 bases left between them. Germline loops: CDR1 SGHRS, CDR2 YFSETQ. This CDR3 has 12 residues.